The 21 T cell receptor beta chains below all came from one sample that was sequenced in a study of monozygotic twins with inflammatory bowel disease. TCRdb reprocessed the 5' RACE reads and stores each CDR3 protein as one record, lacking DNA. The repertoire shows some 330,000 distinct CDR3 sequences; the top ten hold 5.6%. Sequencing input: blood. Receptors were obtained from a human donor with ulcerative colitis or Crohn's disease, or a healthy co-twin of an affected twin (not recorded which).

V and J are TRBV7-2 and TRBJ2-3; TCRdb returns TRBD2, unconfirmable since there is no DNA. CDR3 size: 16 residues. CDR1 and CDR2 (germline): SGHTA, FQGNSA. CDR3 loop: CASSLGPSGRTDTQYF. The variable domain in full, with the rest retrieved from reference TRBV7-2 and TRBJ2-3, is GAGVSQSPSNKVTEKGKDVELRCDPISGHTALYWYRQSLGQGLEFLIYFQGNSAPDKSGLPSDRFSAERTGGSVSTLTIQRTQQEDSAVYLCASSLGPSGRTDTQYFGPGTRLTVL.

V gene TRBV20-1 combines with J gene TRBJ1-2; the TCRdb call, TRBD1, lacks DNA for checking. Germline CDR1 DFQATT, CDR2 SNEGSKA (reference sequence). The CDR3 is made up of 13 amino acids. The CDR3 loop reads CSAAGTGGFGYTF.

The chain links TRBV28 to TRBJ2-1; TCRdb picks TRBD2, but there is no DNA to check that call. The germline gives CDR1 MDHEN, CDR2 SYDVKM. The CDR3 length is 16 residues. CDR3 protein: CASLSAFRGSYNEQFF.

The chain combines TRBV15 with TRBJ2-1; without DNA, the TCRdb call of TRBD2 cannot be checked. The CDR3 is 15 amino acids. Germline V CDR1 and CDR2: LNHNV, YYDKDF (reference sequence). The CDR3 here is CATSRGLAGTNEQFF.

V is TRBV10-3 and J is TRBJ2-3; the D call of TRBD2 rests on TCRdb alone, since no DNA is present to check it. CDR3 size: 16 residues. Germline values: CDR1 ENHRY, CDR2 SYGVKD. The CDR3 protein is CAISESPRGVTDTQYF.

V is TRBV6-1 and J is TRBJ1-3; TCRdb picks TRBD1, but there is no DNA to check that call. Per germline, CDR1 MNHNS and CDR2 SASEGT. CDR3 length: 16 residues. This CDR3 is CASSGGPRSSGNTIYF.

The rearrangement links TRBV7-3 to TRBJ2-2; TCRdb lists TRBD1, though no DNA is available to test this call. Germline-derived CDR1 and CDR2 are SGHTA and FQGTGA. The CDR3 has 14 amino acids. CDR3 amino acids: CASRYTGFEGELFF. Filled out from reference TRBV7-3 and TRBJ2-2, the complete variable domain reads GAGVSQTPSNKVTEKGKYVELRCDPISGHTALYWYRQSLGQGPEFLIYFQGTGAADDSGLPNDRFFAVRPEGSVSTLKIQRTERGDSAVYLCASRYTGFEGELFFGEGSRLTVL.

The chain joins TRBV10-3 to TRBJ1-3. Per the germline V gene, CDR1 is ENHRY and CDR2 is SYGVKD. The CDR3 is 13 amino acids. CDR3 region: CAIMGFGGNTIYF.

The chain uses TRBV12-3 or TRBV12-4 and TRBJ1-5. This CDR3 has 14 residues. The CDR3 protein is CASSLGTSNQPQHF.

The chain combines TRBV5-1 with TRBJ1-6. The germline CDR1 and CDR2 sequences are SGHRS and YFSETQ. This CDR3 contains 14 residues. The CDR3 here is CASSSEVVGSPLHF.

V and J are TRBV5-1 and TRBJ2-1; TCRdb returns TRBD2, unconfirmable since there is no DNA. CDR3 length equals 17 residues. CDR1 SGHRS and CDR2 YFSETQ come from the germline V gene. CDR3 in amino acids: CASSFWASGGTLNEQFF.

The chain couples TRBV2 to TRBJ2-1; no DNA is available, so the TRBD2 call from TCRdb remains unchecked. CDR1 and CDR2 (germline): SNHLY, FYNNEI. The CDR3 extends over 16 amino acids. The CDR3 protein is CASSGLGREKDNEQFF.

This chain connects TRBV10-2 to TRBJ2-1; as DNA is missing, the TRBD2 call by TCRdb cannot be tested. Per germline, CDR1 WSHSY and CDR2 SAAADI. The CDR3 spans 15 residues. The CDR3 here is CAGSQTGGDYNEQFF.

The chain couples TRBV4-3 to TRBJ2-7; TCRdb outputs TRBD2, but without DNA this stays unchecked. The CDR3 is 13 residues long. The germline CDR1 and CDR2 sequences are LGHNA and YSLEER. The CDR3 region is CASSSDGGYEQYF.

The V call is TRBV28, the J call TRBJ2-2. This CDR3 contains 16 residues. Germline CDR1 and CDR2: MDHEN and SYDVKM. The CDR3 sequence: CASSKGNRVNTGELFF.

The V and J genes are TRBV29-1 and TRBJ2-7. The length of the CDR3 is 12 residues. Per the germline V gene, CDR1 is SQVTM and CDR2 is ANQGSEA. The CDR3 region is CSVAGTSYEQYF.

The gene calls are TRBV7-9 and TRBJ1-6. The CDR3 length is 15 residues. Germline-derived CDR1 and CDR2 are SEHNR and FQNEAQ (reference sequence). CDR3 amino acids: CASSLLGGLNSPLHF.

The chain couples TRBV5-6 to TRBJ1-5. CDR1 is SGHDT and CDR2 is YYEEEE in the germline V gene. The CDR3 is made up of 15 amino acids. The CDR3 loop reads CASSTSVYSNQPQHF.

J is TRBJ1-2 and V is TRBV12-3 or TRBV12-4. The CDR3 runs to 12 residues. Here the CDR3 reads CASSFSGIGYTF.

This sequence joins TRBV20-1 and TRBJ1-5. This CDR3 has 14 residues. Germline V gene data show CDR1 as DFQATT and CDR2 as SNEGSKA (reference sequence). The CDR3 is CSAKTTADNQPQHF.

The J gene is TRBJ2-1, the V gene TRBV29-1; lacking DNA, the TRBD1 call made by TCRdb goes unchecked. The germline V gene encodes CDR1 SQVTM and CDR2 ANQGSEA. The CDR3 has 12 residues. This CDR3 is CSVGQGANEQFF.